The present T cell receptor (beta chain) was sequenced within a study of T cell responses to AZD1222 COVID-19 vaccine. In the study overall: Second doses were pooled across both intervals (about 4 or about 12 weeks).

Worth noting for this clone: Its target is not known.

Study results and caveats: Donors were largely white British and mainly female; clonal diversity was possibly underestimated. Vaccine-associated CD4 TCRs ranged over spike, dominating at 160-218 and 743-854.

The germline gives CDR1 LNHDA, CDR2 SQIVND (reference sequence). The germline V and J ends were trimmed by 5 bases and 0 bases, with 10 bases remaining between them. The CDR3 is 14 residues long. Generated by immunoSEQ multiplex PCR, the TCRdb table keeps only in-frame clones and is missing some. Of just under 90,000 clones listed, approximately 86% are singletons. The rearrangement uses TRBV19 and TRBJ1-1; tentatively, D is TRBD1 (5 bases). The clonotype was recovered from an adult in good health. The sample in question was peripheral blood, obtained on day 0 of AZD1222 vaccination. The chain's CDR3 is CASSGGLMNTEAFF. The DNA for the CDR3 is TGTGCCAGTAGTGGGGGACTTATGAACACTGAAGCTTTCTTT.